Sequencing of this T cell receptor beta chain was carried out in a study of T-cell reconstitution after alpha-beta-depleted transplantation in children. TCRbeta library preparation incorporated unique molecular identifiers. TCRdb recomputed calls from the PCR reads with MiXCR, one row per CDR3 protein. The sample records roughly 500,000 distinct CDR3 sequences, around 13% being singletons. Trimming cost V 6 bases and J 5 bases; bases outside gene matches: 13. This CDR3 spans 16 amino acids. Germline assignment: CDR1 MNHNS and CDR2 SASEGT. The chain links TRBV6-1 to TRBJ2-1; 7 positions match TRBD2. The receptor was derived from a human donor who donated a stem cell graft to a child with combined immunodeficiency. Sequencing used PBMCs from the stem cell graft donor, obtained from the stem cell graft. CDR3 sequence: CASSHGRTPEDNEQFF. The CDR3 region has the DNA TGTGCCAGCAGCCACGGGAGGACCCCTGAGGACAATGAGCAGTTCTTC.